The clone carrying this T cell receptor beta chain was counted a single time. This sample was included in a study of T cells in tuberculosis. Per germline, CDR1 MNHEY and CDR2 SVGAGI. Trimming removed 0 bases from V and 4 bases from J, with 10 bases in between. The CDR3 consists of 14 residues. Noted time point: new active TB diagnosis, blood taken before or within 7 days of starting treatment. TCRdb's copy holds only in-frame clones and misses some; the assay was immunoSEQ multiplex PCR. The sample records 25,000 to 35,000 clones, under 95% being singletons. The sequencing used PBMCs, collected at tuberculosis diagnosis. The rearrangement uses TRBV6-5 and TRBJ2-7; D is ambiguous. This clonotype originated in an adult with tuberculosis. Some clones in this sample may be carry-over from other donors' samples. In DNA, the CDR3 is TGTGCCAGCAGTTACTCGATGAACGGGTACGAGCAGTACTTC. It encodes CASSYSMNGYEQYF.